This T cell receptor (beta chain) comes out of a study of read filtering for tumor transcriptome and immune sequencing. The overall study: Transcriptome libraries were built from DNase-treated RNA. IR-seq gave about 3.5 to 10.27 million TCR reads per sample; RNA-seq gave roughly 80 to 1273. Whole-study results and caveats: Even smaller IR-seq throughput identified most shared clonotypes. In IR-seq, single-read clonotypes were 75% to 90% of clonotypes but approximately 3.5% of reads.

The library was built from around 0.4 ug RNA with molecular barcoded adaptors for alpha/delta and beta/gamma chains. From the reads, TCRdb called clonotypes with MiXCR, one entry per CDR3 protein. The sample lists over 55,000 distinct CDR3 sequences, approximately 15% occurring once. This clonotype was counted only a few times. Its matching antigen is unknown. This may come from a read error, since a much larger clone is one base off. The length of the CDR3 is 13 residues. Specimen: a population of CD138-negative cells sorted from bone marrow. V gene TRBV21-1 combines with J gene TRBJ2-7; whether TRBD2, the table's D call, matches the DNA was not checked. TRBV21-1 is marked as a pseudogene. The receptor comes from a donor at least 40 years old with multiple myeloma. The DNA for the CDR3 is TGTGCCAGCAGCCCATGGCCCACATACGAGCAGTGCTTC. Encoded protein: CASSPWPTYEQCF.